The 15 T cell receptor beta chains listed next were all sequenced from one sample in a study of blood T cell repertoires in COVID-19. Assay: immunoSEQ multiplex PCR; the TCRdb copy retains only in-frame clones and omits some. The sample consists of 12,000 to 15,000 clones, over 70% of them appearing once. Sequenced input: peripheral blood. The origin of the receptors is a man in his sixties with acute or convalescent COVID-19.

The gene calls are TRBV4-1 and TRBJ1-1, with D hard to call. The V end lost 4 bases, the J end lost 1 base, and 7 bases lay between the germline ends. The length of the CDR3 is 13 residues. Germline V CDR1 and CDR2: MGHRA, YSYEKL. The CDR3 region has the DNA TGCGCCAGCAGCCTGACAAAGAACACTGAAGCTTTCTTT. It specifies CASSLTKNTEAFF.

The genes are TRBV6-5 and TRBJ1-1; the match to TRBD1 covers 7 bases. V trimming: 5 bases; J trimming: 1 base; junction bases outside the gene matches: 4. Germline V gene lookup returns CDR1 MNHEY and CDR2 SVGAGI. This CDR3 region has 14 residues. This CDR3 is CASSKPGGNTEAFF. As DNA, the CDR3 is TGTGCCAGCAGTAAGCCAGGGGGGAACACTGAAGCTTTCTTT.

This clone has a single count. The rearrangement uses TRBV7-9 and TRBJ2-7; D might be TRBD2 (5 bases). This CDR3 contains 15 residues. V shed 5 bases and J shed 0 bases, with 14 bases lying between them. From germline, CDR1 is SEHNR and CDR2 FQNEAQ (reference sequence). The CDR3 spells CASSRSLGDSYEQYF. The CDR3 DNA is TGTGCCAGCAGCAGATCCCTCGGGGACTCCTACGAGCAGTACTTC.

The CDR3 reads CASGSGSQETQYF. In nucleotides, the CDR3 is TGTGCTAGTGGCTCAGGATCCCAAGAGACCCAGTACTTC. V is TRBV12-5 and J is TRBJ2-5; D uncertain. The CDR3 runs to 13 residues. Per the germline V gene, CDR1 is LGHNT and CDR2 is FRNRAP. Trimming cost V 6 bases and J 1 base, with 9 bases left between them.

A few counts support this clone. V and J are TRBV2 and TRBJ2-3; D remains unclear. The CDR3 has 12 amino acids. Trimming removed 6 bases at V and 6 bases at J, with 10 bases between. Germline assignment: CDR1 SNHLY and CDR2 FYNNEI. The CDR3 DNA reads as TGTGCCAGCAGGACGGGTTTTGATACGCAGTATTTT. Its translation: CASRTGFDTQYF. The entire variable domain, with the rest obtained from reference TRBV2 and TRBJ2-3, is as follows: EPEVTQTPSHQVTQMGQEVILRCVPISNHLYFYWYRQILGQKVEFLVSFYNNEISEKSEIFDDQFSVERPDGSNFTLKIRSTKLEDSAMYFCASRTGFDTQYFGPGTRLTVL.

The J gene is TRBJ1-4, the V gene TRBV7-9, with 8 positions matching TRBD1. The germline CDR1 and CDR2 sequences are SEHNR and FQNEAQ (reference sequence). The CDR3 loop spans 17 amino acids. V dropped 4 bases and J dropped 3; count of bases not matched to a gene: 10. The CDR3 nucleotides read TGTGCCAGCAGCTCAAAGGGGCCGGGACAGGCTAATGAAAAACTGTTTTTT. Residues: CASSSKGPGQANEKLFF. Complete variable domain (other parts from reference TRBV7-9 and TRBJ1-4): DTGVSQNPRHKITKRGQNVTFRCDPISEHNRLYWYRQTLGQGPEFLTYFQNEAQLEKSRLLSDRFSAERPKGSFSTLEIQRTEQGDSAMYLCASSSKGPGQANEKLFFGSGTQLSVL.

The V call is TRBV30, the J call TRBJ1-4; tentative D call: TRBD1 (5 bases). The germline V gene encodes CDR1 GTSNPN and CDR2 SVGIG (reference sequence). The CDR3 has 15 residues. V was cut by 1 base and J by 0 bases, with 9 bases left in between. CDR3 DNA sequence: TGTGCCTGGAGTGCTGGGGCTGCAACTAATGAAAAACTGTTTTTT. Its protein is CAWSAGAATNEKLFF.

This chain joins TRBV19 and TRBJ1-2; weak D call: TRBD1 (6 bases). Trimming shortened V by 3 bases and J by 4 bases, and 12 bases separated the two germline ends. Germline V gene data show CDR1 as LNHDA and CDR2 as SQIVND (reference sequence). The CDR3 is 14 residues long. The CDR3 DNA reads as TGTGCCAGTAGTATTGGGGGCGCGGGCTATGGCTACACCTTC. Its translation: CASSIGGAGYGYTF.

The chain employs TRBV6-1 and TRBJ2-1, with TRBD1 matching 8 bases. The CDR3 covers 15 residues. Germline assignment: CDR1 MNHNS and CDR2 SASEGT. Unmatched junction bases numbered 3, after V lost 3 bases and J lost 2 bases. The CDR3: CASSDQGAPYNEQFF. The CDR3 nucleotides are TGTGCCAGCAGTGATCAGGGGGCCCCCTACAATGAGCAGTTCTTC.

The chain combines TRBV27 with TRBJ1-5; 7 nucleotides agree with TRBD1. Germline V CDR1 and CDR2: MNHEY, SMNVEV (reference sequence). There are 18 residues in the CDR3. The V gene end was trimmed by 1 base and the J gene end by 4 bases; junction bases not matched to a gene: 13. The CDR3 DNA reads as TGTGCCAGCAGTTTATTCTCCCCTGAACAGGGGTGGAATCAGCCCCAGCATTTT. Protein: CASSLFSPEQGWNQPQHF.

The rearrangement joins TRBV9 to TRBJ2-3; D remains ambiguous. The CDR3 has 16 amino acids. V lost 0 bases and J 1 base, leaving 12 bases between the germline ends. The germline CDR1 and CDR2 sequences are SGDLS and YYNGEE. The CDR3 nucleotides are TGTGCCAGCAGCGTAGAAGTTCAAGCGCGCACAGATACGCAGTATTTT. Protein sequence: CASSVEVQARTDTQYF.

The chain recombines TRBV16 with TRBJ1-1; D call uncertain. Germline assignment: CDR1 KGHSY and CDR2 FQNENV. V was shortened by 0 bases and J by 0 bases, with 8 bases between the two germline ends. The CDR3 totals 15 residues. This chain's CDR3 is CASSQSVRMNTEAFF. The CDR3 DNA reads TGTGCCAGCAGCCAATCTGTCAGGATGAACACTGAAGCTTTCTTT.

The chain is built from TRBV19 and TRBJ2-1; 12 bases map to TRBD2. The CDR3 spans 15 residues. From germline, CDR1 is LNHDA and CDR2 SQIVND (reference sequence). V was pared by 4 bases and J by 4 bases, with 2 bases of the junction left unmatched. CDR3 sequence (DNA): TGTGCCAGTAGTACCGGACTAGCGGGATACAATGAGCAGTTCTTC. Its protein is CASSTGLAGYNEQFF.

The chain joins TRBV11-2 to TRBJ1-4; the match to TRBD1 covers 10 bases. Germline loops: CDR1 SGHAT, CDR2 FQNNGV. CDR3 length: 16 amino acids. The V and J ends lost 0 bases and 6 bases, in that order; junction bases with no gene match: 4. The CDR3 nucleotides read TGTGCCAGCAGCTTAGATCTGGGACAGGGGTATGAAAAACTGTTTTTT. This translates into CASSLDLGQGYEKLFF.

The chain links TRBV18 to TRBJ2-3; 7 bases match TRBD2. With V trimmed by 3 bases and J by 6 bases, 6 bases remained unmatched. Germline loops: CDR1 KGHSH, CDR2 LQKENI. The CDR3 is 14 amino acids. In DNA, the CDR3 is TGTGCCAGCTCACCTCAACTAGCGCGTGATACGCAGTATTTT. Translation gives CASSPQLARDTQYF.